This T cell receptor (beta chain) was retrieved from a study of blood T cell repertoires in COVID-19. On the study more broadly: Acute and convalescent COVID-19 specimens originated in the United States, Italy and Spain. T cells, B-cell-depleted T cells, or PBMCs provided the cDNA or gDNA that served as material.

Self-reported history from a screening survey and questionnaire set each donor's cohort. Donors of Cohort 3 who recovered were those that had two negative PCRs, clearance, or symptom resolution. TCRdb's table, derived via immunoSEQ multiplex PCR, lists solely in-frame clones and lacks some. This sample has over 150,000 clones, with 78% found just once. This CDR3 is built from 14 residues. The ends were cut back, 4 bases at V and 6 bases at J, with 13 bases in the middle. CDR1 is SNHLY, CDR2 FYNNEI, per germline. This sequence was found in a woman aged 45-65 years who had recovered from COVID-19. V gene TRBV2 combines with J gene TRBJ2-1; no definite D call. Sequenced input: PBMCs or T cells enriched from blood (not recorded which). The CDR3 spells CASSGRYYLNEQFF. DNA of the CDR3: TGTGCCAGCAGTGGTAGGTACTACCTCAATGAGCAGTTCTTC.